The entry that follows covers one T cell receptor (beta chain) sequence. The target antigen is unknown. V lost 5 bases and J 6 bases, leaving 14 bases between the germline ends. The CDR3 loop spans 13 amino acids. Germline V lookup: CDR1 SGHDT, CDR2 YYEEEE. The sample originates from a study of somatic mutations in cytotoxic T cells in rheumatoid arthritis. The protocol was immunoSEQ multiplex PCR, while the TCRdb copy is restricted to in-frame clones and leaves out a portion. The table records tens of thousands of clones, roughly 86% of them present only once. Both CD4+ and CD8+ cells were separated through positive magnetic bead selection, and their purity was verified using flow cytometry. Whole-study findings and limits: Clonality of CD8+ T cells, which was compared between rheumatoid arthritis patients and age-matched healthy controls, did not differ significantly.

The sequenced sample was CD8+ T cells sorted from blood. This clonotype was sampled from a woman between 50 and 59 years old in good health. This chain uses TRBV5-6 with TRBJ1-1, with no clear D. In nucleotides, the CDR3 is TGTGCCAGCAGGGGTGGGGAAACGGCTGAAGCTTTCTTT. Amino acid sequence: CASRGGETAEAFF. The full variable domain, rest sourced from reference TRBV5-6 and TRBJ1-1, is DAGVTQSPTHLIKTRGQQVTLRCSPKSGHDTVSWYQQALGQGPQFIFQYYEEEERQRGNFPDRFSGHQFPNYSSELNVNALLLGDSALYLCASRGGETAEAFFGQGTRLTVV.